The 26 T cell receptor beta chains reported below all come from one sample, sequenced in a study of cytomegalovirus exposure and HLA in healthy donors. PCR amplification relied on 60 Vbeta primers (plus 13 Jbeta primers). The repertoire was sequenced with immunoSEQ multiplex PCR; TCRdb's copy has only in-frame clones and lacks some. The sample includes approximately 120,000 clones, 60% to 80% of them seen just once. Sequenced sample: PBMCs. The source of these receptors is a woman between 50 and 59 years old in good health and CMV-seronegative.

This clone has only one observation. The CDR3 DNA is TGTGCCAGTAGTACCAACGGACAGCGAACTAACTATGGCTACACCTTC. It encodes CASSTNGQRTNYGYTF. The chain couples TRBV19 to TRBJ1-2; tentative D call: TRBD1 (6 bases). The V gene's germline CDR1 is LNHDA and CDR2 SQIVND (reference sequence). V lost 4 bases and J 0 bases, leaving 15 bases between the germline ends. The CDR3 spans 16 residues.

The sample holds one count of this clone. V is TRBV18 and J is TRBJ2-1; unclear D gene. Between the trimmed V and J ends, which lost 3 bases and 8 bases, there was a span of 14 bases. The CDR3 runs 14 residues. CDR1 is KGHSH and CDR2 is LQKENI in the germline V gene. The CDR3 protein is CASSPVLGPDEQFF. The CDR3 bases are TGTGCCAGCTCACCCGTCCTGGGCCCGGATGAGCAGTTCTTC.

On this clone itself: A junction boundary mismatches the germline segment, possibly from a read error. This chain links TRBV2 with TRBJ2-7, with 8 bases fitting TRBD2. Looked up from germline, CDR1 is SNHLY and CDR2 is FYNNEI. CDR3 length equals 16 residues. The CDR3 region is CASREGAGVWSYEQYF. DNA for the CDR3: TGTGCCAGCAGGGAAGGAGCGGGAGTATGGTCTTACGAGCAGTACTTC.

This chain connects TRBV6-4 to TRBJ2-3, with D hard to call. V lost 2 bases to trimming and J lost 1 base, with 16 bases between them. This CDR3 has 17 amino acids. CDR1 is MRHNA, CDR2 SNTAGT, per germline. In DNA, the CDR3 is TGTGCCAGCAGTGACAACAGCCTGATGGTGGGCACAGATACGCAGTATTTT. It translates to CASSDNSLMVGTDTQYF.

This chain connects TRBV10-3 to TRBJ1-2; D is perhaps TRBD1 (5 bases). The ends were cut back, 0 bases at V and 3 bases at J, with 17 bases in the middle. CDR1 and CDR2 (germline): ENHRY, SYGVKD. CDR3 length: 17 amino acids. This CDR3 is CAISESNFGARHYGYTF. For the CDR3, the DNA is TGTGCCATCAGTGAGTCGAATTTTGGGGCTCGTCACTATGGCTACACCTTC.

The chain recombines TRBV18 with TRBJ1-2; 7 bases line up with TRBD1. Germline CDR1 reads KGHSH; CDR2 reads LQKENI. This CDR3 contains 15 residues. The J segment lost 4 bases and the V segment lost 2 bases, leaving 7 bases of the junction unmatched. The CDR3: CASSPSEGAGYGYTF. CDR3 DNA sequence: TGTGCCAGCTCACCATCGGAGGGGGCAGGCTATGGCTACACCTTC.

The rearrangement links TRBV2 to TRBJ2-7, with 12 bases that match TRBD1. Unmatched junction bases numbered 6, after V lost 6 bases and J lost 6 bases. This CDR3 is 14 amino acids long. CDR1 is SNHLY, CDR2 FYNNEI, per germline. The DNA of the CDR3 is TGTGCCAGCAGGGCCGGGACAGGGGGCGTCGAGCAGTACTTC. It is translated as CASRAGTGGVEQYF.

This clone appeared once. CDR3 DNA sequence: TGTGCCAGCAGTCCCCCCGGGGGACTGAACACTGAAGCTTTCTTT. It is translated as CASSPPGGLNTEAFF. The chain is built from TRBV28 and TRBJ1-1; D is possibly TRBD1 (5 bases). From germline, CDR1 is MDHEN and CDR2 SYDVKM. V lost 5 bases, J lost 0 bases, and 13 bases lay in between. The CDR3 runs to 15 residues.

The chain carries TRBV28 and TRBJ2-5, with a tentative D call TRBD2 (6 bases). V gave up 7 bases and J gave up 2 bases, with 14 bases separating them. The CDR3 consists of 14 residues. Germline lookup yields CDR1 MDHEN and CDR2 SYDVKM. The CDR3 reads CASTPRGRQETQYF. CDR3 DNA: TGTGCCAGCACCCCTCGGGGGAGGCAAGAGACCCAGTACTTC. The entire variable domain, with the rest obtained from reference TRBV28 and TRBJ2-5, is as follows: DVKVTQSSRYLVKRTGEKVFLECVQDMDHENMFWYRQDPGLGLRLIYFSYDVKMKEKGDIPEGYSVSREKKERFSLILESASTNQTSMYLCASTPRGRQETQYFGPGTRLLVL.

On this clone itself: Other DNA sequences within the sample encode an identical CDR3. The chain carries TRBV30 and TRBJ2-2, with unresolved D. The CDR3 is 14 amino acids. V lost 0 bases to trimming and J lost 2 bases, with 7 bases between them. The germline gives CDR1 GTSNPN, CDR2 SVGIG (reference sequence). The CDR3 region is CAWSVGVNTGELFF. CDR3 bases: TGTGCCTGGAGTGTCGGAGTAAACACCGGGGAGCTGTTTTTT.

V gene TRBV11-1 combines with J gene TRBJ2-7; 7 nucleotides line up with TRBD2. The ends lost 5 bases at V and 1 base at J; junction bases unmatched: 14. Germline values: CDR1 SGHAT, CDR2 FQDESV (reference sequence). CDR3 length: 17 residues. CDR3 nucleotides: TGTGCCAGCAGCCCATACGCCGTTACTAGCGCGTCCTACGAGCAGTACTTC. Translating gives CASSPYAVTSASYEQYF.

The rearrangement uses TRBV9 and TRBJ1-2; weak D call: TRBD1 (5 bases). Deletions cut 7 bases from V and 6 bases from J, with 16 bases between. Germline loops: CDR1 SGDLS, CDR2 YYNGEE. CDR3 length: 13 amino acids. Here the CDR3 reads CASGGRGADGYTF. The CDR3 DNA sequence: TGTGCCAGCGGGGGGAGAGGGGCAGATGGCTACACCTTC.

This clone was observed a single time. The chain carries TRBV7-9 and TRBJ1-3, with 7 bases fitting TRBD1. CDR3 size: 15 residues. In germline, CDR1 is SEHNR, CDR2 FQNEAQ (reference sequence). J gave up 4 bases and V 2 bases, and 5 bases lay outside the gene matches. The CDR3 is CASSLHQGVGNTIYF. The CDR3 DNA reads as TGTGCCAGCAGCTTACACCAGGGGGTCGGAAACACCATATATTTT.

The table lists this clone with a few counts. The chain carries TRBV5-4 and TRBJ1-2, with 7 bases that match TRBD1. V lost 4 bases and J lost 3; bases outside the gene matches: 3. The CDR3 sequence is 13 residues long. Looked up from germline, CDR1 is SGHNT and CDR2 is YYREEE (reference sequence). The CDR3 sequence is CASSRGQDYGYTF. The CDR3 nucleotides are TGTGCCAGCAGCAGGGGGCAGGACTATGGCTACACCTTC. The full variable domain, in which reference TRBV5-4 and TRBJ1-2 provide the parts outside the CDR3, is ETGVTQSPTHLIKTRGQQVTLRCSSQSGHNTVSWYQQALGQGPQFIFQYYREEENGRGNFPPRFSGLQFPNYSSELNVNALELDDSALYLCASSRGQDYGYTFGSGTRLTVV.

V and J are TRBV30 and TRBJ2-3, with 10 bases lining up with TRBD2. Per germline, CDR1 GTSNPN and CDR2 SVGIG (reference sequence). The junction had 5 bases not matched to a gene; V was cut back by 3 bases and J by 2 bases. There are 15 residues in the CDR3. CDR3 sequence (DNA): TGTGCCTGGAGCGGACTAGCGGTTTACACAGATACGCAGTATTTT. Translated, it gives CAWSGLAVYTDTQYF.

This clone was recorded only once. V and J are TRBV5-6 and TRBJ1-3; possibly TRBD1 for D (6 bases). The CDR3 extends over 16 amino acids. Germline CDR1 SGHDT, CDR2 YYEEEE. V gave up 1 base and J gave up 0 bases, with 11 bases separating them. The CDR3 bases are TGTGCCAGCAGCTTGAACCTAGGGGGCTCTGGAAACACCATATATTTT. The encoded protein is CASSLNLGGSGNTIYF.

The chain combines TRBV30 with TRBJ2-3; D gene unclear. Germline lookup yields CDR1 GTSNPN and CDR2 SVGIG (reference sequence). The CDR3 spans 11 residues. The ends were cut back, 6 bases at V and 6 bases at J, with 10 bases in the middle. The CDR3 region has the DNA TGTGCCTGTATGACTCGTGATACGCAGTATTTT. Protein sequence: CACMTRDTQYF.

The rearrangement links TRBV5-1 to TRBJ2-1; the match to TRBD2 covers 9 bases. Germline trimming cut 0 bases from V and 8 bases from J; bases unmatched to any gene: 6. The CDR3 has 15 residues. CDR1 is SGHRS, CDR2 YFSETQ, per germline. As DNA, the CDR3 is TGCGCCAGCAGCTTGGCCGGACTAGCGAACGATGAGCAGTTCTTC. This codes for CASSLAGLANDEQFF.

In its sample, this clone is medium-sized. The chain uses TRBV28 and TRBJ1-1, with D possibly being TRBD1 (5 bases). CDR3 size: 12 residues. Germline V CDR1 and CDR2: MDHEN, SYDVKM. V was shortened by 3 bases and J by 6 bases, with 8 bases between the two germline ends. The CDR3 DNA follows: TGTGCCAGCAGTTTCCAGGGCCCTGAAGCTTTCTTT. Protein sequence: CASSFQGPEAFF. Supplemented by reference TRBV28 and TRBJ1-1, the full variable domain reads DVKVTQSSRYLVKRTGEKVFLECVQDMDHENMFWYRQDPGLGLRLIYFSYDVKMKEKGDIPEGYSVSREKKERFSLILESASTNQTSMYLCASSFQGPEAFFGQGTRLTVV.

The chain carries TRBV28 and TRBJ1-2; D is possibly TRBD1 (5 bases). CDR1 is MDHEN, CDR2 SYDVKM, per germline. The CDR3 extends over 16 amino acids. V lost 4 bases and J 4 bases, leaving 19 bases between the germline ends. The CDR3 here is CASSSAGGDAFYGYTF. CDR3 nucleotides: TGTGCCAGCAGTTCGGCGGGAGGGGACGCATTCTATGGCTACACCTTC.

This chain links TRBV19 with TRBJ1-1; no firm D call. The CDR3 length is 13 residues. From germline, CDR1 is LNHDA and CDR2 SQIVND (reference sequence). V was clipped by 6 bases and J by 1 base, with 9 bases between them. Written as DNA, the CDR3 is TGTGCCAGTAGAAGAGAAACGAACACTGAAGCTTTCTTT. This codes for CASRRETNTEAFF.

V gene TRBV28 combines with J gene TRBJ2-1; D might be TRBD2 (5 bases). This CDR3 is built from 14 residues. The V and J ends lost 5 bases and 9 bases respectively, with 17 bases between them. Germline V gene lookup returns CDR1 MDHEN and CDR2 SYDVKM. The CDR3: CASSPPLGVGEQFF. CDR3 DNA sequence: TGTGCCAGCAGTCCCCCCCTCGGGGTAGGTGAGCAGTTCTTC.

The chain is built from TRBV19 and TRBJ2-6, with unresolved D. Germline values: CDR1 LNHDA, CDR2 SQIVND (reference sequence). With 7 bases removed from V and 1 base from J, the gap between germline ends came to 17 bases. This CDR3 has 17 amino acids. For the CDR3, the DNA is TGTGCCAGTATCCAAGGCCAGGAAGCATCTGGGGCCAACGTCCTGACTTTC. Translating it yields CASIQGQEASGANVLTF. Full variable domain (outside the CDR3, taken from reference TRBV19 and TRBJ2-6): DGGITQSPKYLFRKEGQNVTLSCEQNLNHDAMYWYRQDPGQGLRLIYYSQIVNDFQKGDIAEGYSVSREKKESFPLTVTSAQKNPTAFYLCASIQGQEASGANVLTFGAGSRLTVL.

This chain links TRBV6-1 with TRBJ1-5, with D possibly matching TRBD1 (6 bases). V lost 7 bases, J lost 0 bases, and 13 bases lay in between. CDR3 length: 15 amino acids. Germline-derived CDR1 and CDR2 are MNHNS and SASEGT. CDR3 nucleotide sequence: TGTGCCAGCACCCCGACAGGTCATAGCAATCAGCCCCAGCATTTT. Residues: CASTPTGHSNQPQHF.

The rearrangement joins TRBV5-6 to TRBJ2-1, with TRBD2 matching over 8 bases. V shed 7 bases and J 2 bases; nucleotides not matched to a gene: 8. Looked up from germline, CDR1 is SGHDT and CDR2 is YYEEEE. The CDR3 loop spans 15 amino acids. CDR3 DNA sequence: TGTGCCAGCTTTAAGCTAGCGGGCACCTACAATGAGCAGTTCTTC. It yields the protein CASFKLAGTYNEQFF.

This chain links TRBV19 with TRBJ2-1, with 7 bases identical to TRBD1. Germline V gene sequence: CDR1 LNHDA, CDR2 SQIVND (reference sequence). Unmatched junction bases numbered 11, after V lost 7 bases and J lost 8 bases. The CDR3 has 14 amino acids. The CDR3 protein is CASTPQGWGDEQFF. CDR3 sequence (DNA): TGTGCCAGTACCCCACAGGGGTGGGGAGATGAGCAGTTCTTC.